These 15 T cell receptor beta chains came from one sample sequenced in a study of blood T cell repertoires in COVID-19 (TCRdb year 2020). Preparation of the library involved the immunoSEQ multiplex PCR assay. In TCRdb, the immuneACCESS table is reduced to in-frame sequences with V and J assigned. These tables do not hold every clone; where another copy was compared, an unresolved V gene accounts for under half, and the others remain unexplained. The sample table shows under 250,000 clones, and about 90% are seen once. The top ten clonotypes cover around 3.1% of the sample. The material sequenced was PBMCs or T cells enriched from blood (not recorded which). The receptors were gathered from a woman aged 40 to 50 who had been exposed to COVID-19.

The chain combines TRBV12-5 with TRBJ2-1; 10 bases fit TRBD2. Trimming removed 7 bases from V and 6 bases from J; junction bases left unmatched: 15. CDR3 length: 17 amino acids. The germline CDR1 and CDR2 sequences are LGHNT and FRNRAP. CDR3 DNA sequence: TGTGCTAGTGTCCGTTTCGTGGGTGCTAGCGGGAGCAATGAGCAGTTCTTC. Translation: CASVRFVGASGSNEQFF.

Points on this clone: Compared with germline, one end of the junction differs, possibly owing to a read error. The J gene is TRBJ2-5, the V gene TRBV5-1; 11 nucleotides align to TRBD1. CDR1 and CDR2 from the germline V gene are SGHRS and YFSETQ. The CDR3 has 16 residues. The CDR3, as DNA: TGTGCCAGCAGCTTGGGGGACAGGGGGTCGGAAGAGACCCAGTACTTC. This translates into CASSLGDRGSEETQYF.

This clone was found once. The chain joins TRBV10-3 to TRBJ1-5, with 7 positions matching TRBD1. CDR3 size: 13 residues. Germline V lookup: CDR1 ENHRY, CDR2 SYGVKD. V was pared by 6 bases and J by 7 bases, with 6 bases of the junction left unmatched. For the CDR3, the DNA is TGTGCCATCAGGACAGGGAGCGGCCAGCCCCAGCATTTT. Its translation is CAIRTGSGQPQHF.

Here the CDR3 DNA reads TGTGCCAGCAGCTTCGGTGAAAAACTGTTTTTT. Protein product: CASSFGEKLFF. V and J are TRBV3-1 (or the pseudogene TRBV3-2) and TRBJ1-4; no clear D. This CDR3 spans 11 amino acids. V was trimmed by 5 bases and J by 7 bases, leaving 5 bases between them. CDR1 and CDR2 (germline): LGHDT, YNNKEL (reference sequence).

The J gene is TRBJ2-5, the V gene TRBV3-1 (or the pseudogene TRBV3-2); tentative D call: TRBD1 (5 bases). This CDR3 region has 15 residues. V gave up 1 base and J gave up 4 bases, with 13 bases separating them. CDR1 is LGHDT, CDR2 YNNKEL, per germline (reference sequence). CDR3 sequence reads: CASSQAGAGAETQYF. The CDR3 DNA sequence: TGTGCCAGCAGCCAAGCTGGGGCTGGGGCAGAGACCCAGTACTTC.

The chain employs TRBV6-2 or TRBV6-3 and TRBJ1-2, with TRBD1 matching over 7 bases. The V gene end was trimmed by 7 bases and the J gene end by 0 bases; junction bases not matched to a gene: 11. Per the germline V gene, CDR1 is MNHEY and CDR2 is SVGEGT. The CDR3 spans 16 residues. For the CDR3, the DNA is TGTGCCAGCACCCCATCGGACAGGACCGCTAACTATGGCTACACCTTC. Translation: CASTPSDRTANYGYTF.

The rearrangement uses TRBV7-2 and TRBJ2-1; perhaps TRBD2 as D (5 bases). Germline V gives CDR1 SGHTA, CDR2 FQGNSA. The CDR3 length is 15 residues. The ends were cut back, 0 bases at V and 3 bases at J, with 9 bases in the middle. DNA of the CDR3: TGTGCCAGCAGCTTAGCGGGAGAGGGCTACAATGAGCAGTTCTTC. It codes for CASSLAGEGYNEQFF.

The genes are TRBV14 and TRBJ2-7; D is ambiguous. This CDR3 comprises 13 residues. The V gene lost 5 bases and the J gene lost 3 bases, with 11 bases spanning the gap. The germline gives CDR1 SGHDN, CDR2 FVKESK. The CDR3 coding sequence is TGTGCCAGCAGCTATTGGAGAGGCTACGAGCAGTACTTC. The encoded protein is CASSYWRGYEQYF.

In this sample, this clone turned up once. V and J are TRBV4-2 and TRBJ1-5, with 8 bases that match TRBD1. J gave up 3 bases and V 2 bases, and 15 bases lay outside the gene matches. The CDR3 runs to 19 residues. Germline loops: CDR1 LGHNA, CDR2 YNFKEQ. In DNA, the CDR3 is TGTGCCAGCAGCCAAAAACAATCTACCGGGACAGGCCCCAATCAGCCCCAGCATTTT. Its translation is CASSQKQSTGTGPNQPQHF.

The chain carries TRBV5-8 and TRBJ2-7; 8 bases align to TRBD1. The junction had 6 bases not matched to a gene; V was cut back by 4 bases and J by 6 bases. Germline V gives CDR1 SGHTS, CDR2 YDEGEE. CDR3 size: 13 residues. The chain's CDR3 is CASSRGQGFEQYF. CDR3 nucleotides: TGTGCCAGCAGCCGCGGACAGGGCTTCGAGCAGTACTTC.

The J gene is TRBJ2-1, the V gene TRBV5-1; a weak D match, TRBD1 (6 bases). The CDR3 is 14 amino acids. The V and J ends lost 0 bases and 6 bases respectively, with 10 bases between them. CDR1 is SGHRS, CDR2 YFSETQ, per germline. CDR3 sequence (DNA): TGCGCCAGCAGCTTGGGACAGGTGACCAATGAGCAGTTCTTC. Its protein is CASSLGQVTNEQFF.

This sequence joins TRBV5-8 and TRBJ1-2; D perhaps matches TRBD1 (5 bases). CDR1 is SGHTS and CDR2 is YDEGEE in the germline V gene. This CDR3 contains 14 residues. The germline V and J ends were trimmed by 4 bases and 3 bases, with 13 bases remaining between them. The CDR3 bases are TGTGCCAGCAGCCCGCAGGGTGGGGACTATGGCTACACCTTC. Protein: CASSPQGGDYGYTF.

This chain uses TRBV5-1 with TRBJ2-3, with D possibly matching TRBD2 (7 bases). Germline V gene sequence: CDR1 SGHRS, CDR2 YFSETQ. With 4 bases removed from V and 3 bases from J, the gap between germline ends came to 18 bases. The CDR3 spans 16 residues. CDR3 coding DNA: TGCGCCAGCAGCCTTGAGAGGGGGGGCGGTACAGATACGCAGTATTTT. Residues: CASSLERGGGTDTQYF.

This clone was found a few times. The V gene is TRBV4-1, the J gene TRBJ2-2, with TRBD2 matching 13 bases. V lost 1 base, J lost 7 bases, and 9 bases stayed unmatched. This CDR3 has 18 amino acids. Looked up from germline, CDR1 is MGHRA and CDR2 is YSYEKL. This CDR3 is CASSQVALAGGPNGELFF. Here the CDR3 DNA reads TGCGCCAGCAGCCAAGTAGCACTAGCGGGAGGGCCAAACGGGGAGCTGTTTTTT.

V and J are TRBV2 and TRBJ1-5; D is ambiguous. This CDR3 has 13 residues. Germline V lookup: CDR1 SNHLY, CDR2 FYNNEI. Trimming took off 7 bases at V and 9 bases at J, with 16 bases between the two ends. The CDR3 here is CASTLTGARPQHF. The CDR3, as DNA: TGTGCCAGCACATTAACGGGAGCGAGGCCCCAGCATTTT.